Here is one T cell receptor (beta chain) with its context. This specimen comes from a study of blood T cell repertoires in COVID-19. As for the study in general: The origin of the acute and convalescent COVID-19 samples was the United States, Italy and Spain. T cells, B-cell-depleted T cells, or PBMCs provided the cDNA or gDNA that served as material.

In the original processing: Amplification of reference gene primers was used by the study to estimate nucleated cell counts. TCRdb's table, derived via immunoSEQ multiplex PCR, lists solely in-frame clones and lacks some. V and J calls and clone size are as listed in that table; D and trimming were resolved from the DNA. The repertoire holds just over 60,000 clones, with under 80% as singletons. The specimen was peripheral blood. This receptor was obtained from a man in his sixties with acute or convalescent COVID-19.

DNA for the CDR3: TGTGCCAGCAGCACAAGGGGGGGCACAACCTACGAGCAGTACTTC. Translated, it gives CASSTRGGTTYEQYF. This sequence joins TRBV7-3 and TRBJ2-7; maybe TRBD2 (7 bases). The germline CDR1 and CDR2 sequences are SGHTA and FQGTGA. The CDR3 runs to 15 residues. V lost 5 bases to trimming and J lost 2 bases, with 16 bases between them.